The 6 T cell receptor beta chains below were found in one sample sequenced in a study of OX40 agonist ivuxolimab in advanced cancers. Only in-frame clones appear in the TCRdb table, and some are missing; sequencing was by immunoSEQ multiplex PCR. This sample has over 75,000 clones, with 80% to 95% found just once. The sequences come from CD4+ or CD8+ T cells sorted from blood, collected in a trial of the OX40 agonist ivuxolimab. These receptors originate from an adult with an advanced solid tumor such as melanoma, head and neck, liver or kidney cancer.

The chain carries TRBV28 and TRBJ2-7; TRBD2 might be the D (5 bases). The V end lost 3 bases, the J end lost 2 bases, and 8 bases lay between the germline ends. The V gene's germline CDR1 is MDHEN and CDR2 SYDVKM. The CDR3 covers 13 residues. CDR3 bases: TGTGCCAGCAGTTTGAGCGGAACCTACGAGCAGTACTTC. It specifies CASSLSGTYEQYF.

V and J are TRBV18 and TRBJ2-7, with D perhaps TRBD2 (7 bases). The germline V gene encodes CDR1 KGHSH and CDR2 LQKENI. Trimming took off 3 bases at V and 5 bases at J, with 17 bases between the two ends. The CDR3 is 15 amino acids. CDR3 sequence: CASSPRGGLRDEQYF. In nucleotides, the CDR3 is TGTGCCAGCTCACCTCGAGGGGGACTAAGGGACGAGCAGTACTTC.

V and J are TRBV30 and TRBJ2-3; D is possibly TRBD1 or TRBD2 (6 bases each). From germline, CDR1 is GTSNPN and CDR2 SVGIG (reference sequence). V was clipped by 7 bases and J by 2 bases, with 16 bases between them. The CDR3 is 14 residues long. The CDR3 sequence is CASHGRGHTDTQYF. CDR3 coding DNA: TGTGCCTCCCACGGGCGGGGACACACAGATACGCAGTATTTT. Filled out from reference TRBV30 and TRBJ2-3, the complete variable domain reads SQTIHQWPATLVQPVGSPLSLECTVEGTSNPNLYWYRQAAGRGLQLLFYSVGIGQISSEVPQNLSASRPQDRQFILSSKKLLLSDSGFYLCASHGRGHTDTQYFGPGTRLTVL.

V is TRBV11-3 and J is TRBJ2-2; D is unclear. V lost 0 bases and J lost 3, with 8 bases in between. The CDR3 covers 15 residues. The germline V gene has CDR1 SGHNT and CDR2 YENEEA. CDR3 sequence (DNA): TGTGCCAGCAGCTTAGATAACCGGTACACCGGGGAGCTGTTTTTT. Translated: CASSLDNRYTGELFF.

The chain joins TRBV2 to TRBJ2-2; D may be TRBD1 (9 bases). CDR3 length equals 19 residues. V lost 7 bases to trimming and J lost 6 bases, with 30 bases between them. Germline assignment: CDR1 SNHLY and CDR2 FYNNEI. The CDR3 sequence: CASNRDRAIGAGVAGELFF. In DNA form, the CDR3 reads TGTGCCAGCAACCGGGACAGGGCGATAGGAGCGGGGGTAGCCGGGGAGCTGTTTTTT.

The V and J genes are TRBV28 and TRBJ2-7, with D maybe TRBD2 (6 bases). CDR3 length: 13 residues. Germline V gene lookup returns CDR1 MDHEN and CDR2 SYDVKM. V was trimmed by 4 bases and J by 3 bases, leaving 10 bases between them. The CDR3 loop reads CASSSGGIYEQYF. The CDR3 bases are TGTGCCAGCAGTTCCGGGGGTATCTACGAGCAGTACTTC. Variable domain in full (rest from reference TRBV28 and TRBJ2-7): DVKVTQSSRYLVKRTGEKVFLECVQDMDHENMFWYRQDPGLGLRLIYFSYDVKMKEKGDIPEGYSVSREKKERFSLILESASTNQTSMYLCASSSGGIYEQYFGPGTRLTVT.